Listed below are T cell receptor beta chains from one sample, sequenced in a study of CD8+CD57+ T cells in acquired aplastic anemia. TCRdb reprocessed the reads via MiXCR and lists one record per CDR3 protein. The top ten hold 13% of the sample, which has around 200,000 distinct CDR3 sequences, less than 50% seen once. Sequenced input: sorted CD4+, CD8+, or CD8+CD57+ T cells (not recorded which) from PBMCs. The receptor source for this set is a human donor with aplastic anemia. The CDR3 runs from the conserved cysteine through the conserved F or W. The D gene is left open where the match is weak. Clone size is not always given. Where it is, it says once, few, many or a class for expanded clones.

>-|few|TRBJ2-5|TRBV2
CASSYGETQYF
TGTGCCAGCAGTTATGGGGAGACCCAGTACTTC
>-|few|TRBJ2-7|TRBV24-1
CATSGPPSYEQYF
TGTGCCACCAGTGGTCCTCCTTCCTACGAGCAGTACTTC
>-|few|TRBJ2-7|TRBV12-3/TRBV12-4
CASGGDYEQYF
TGTGCCAGCGGCGGGGACTACGAGCAGTACTTC
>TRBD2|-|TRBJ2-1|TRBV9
CASSATSGTLVNEQFF
TGTGCCAGCAGCGCGACTAGCGGGACCCTGGTCAATGAGCAGTTCTTC
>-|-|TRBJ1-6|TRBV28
CASSFYVGAQNSPLHF
TGTGCCAGCAGTTTTTACGTGGGGGCGCAAAATTCACCCCTCCACTTT
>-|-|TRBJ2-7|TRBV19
CASSAWDKNSYEQYF
TGTGCCAGTTCAGCGTGGGACAAAAACTCCTACGAGCAGTACTTC
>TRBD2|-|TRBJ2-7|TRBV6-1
CASKGASGGRQYF
TGTGCCAGCAAGGGGGCTAGCGGGGGACGGCAGTACTTC
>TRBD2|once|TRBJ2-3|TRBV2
CASMRSGGRCTDTQYF
TGTGCCAGCATGCGTAGCGGGGGCCGGTGCACAGATACACAGTATTTT
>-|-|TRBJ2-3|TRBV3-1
CASSQAAGKLDTQYF
TGTGCCAGCAGCCAAGCGGCAGGAAAGTTAGATACGCAGTATTTT
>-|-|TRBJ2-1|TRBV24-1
CATSDIWGSSYNEQFF
TGTGCCACCAGTGATATTTGGGGCAGCTCCTACAATGAGCAGTTCTTC
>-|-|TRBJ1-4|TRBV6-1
CASSALAGTREKLFF
TGTGCCAGCAGTGCTCTGGCCGGGACACGAGAAAAACTGTTTTTT
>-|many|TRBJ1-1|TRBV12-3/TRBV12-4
CASSFSGVNTEAFF
TGTGCCAGCAGTTTTTCAGGGGTCAACACTGAAGCTTTCTTT
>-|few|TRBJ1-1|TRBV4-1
CASSQDPGGRYMNTEAFF
TGCGCCAGCAGCCAAGATCCGGGGGGGCGGTACATGAACACTGAAGCTTTCTTT
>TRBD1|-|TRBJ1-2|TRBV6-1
CASSATGGRFGYTF
TGTGCCAGCAGTGCGACAGGGGGCAGGTTTGGCTACACCTTC
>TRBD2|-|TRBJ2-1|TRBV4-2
CASSPRGGQSYNEQFF
TGTGCCAGCAGCCCCCGGGGGGGGCAATCCTACAATGAGCAGTTCTTC
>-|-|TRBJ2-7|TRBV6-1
CASSEALPQGEPYF
TGTGCCAGCAGTGAAGCGCTTCCACAGGGTGAACCGTACTTC
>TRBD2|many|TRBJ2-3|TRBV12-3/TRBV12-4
CASKSGGGNTQYF
TGTGCCAGCAAAAGCGGGGGGGGAAATACGCAGTATTTT
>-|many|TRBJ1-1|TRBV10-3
CAISVREKTEAFF
TGTGCCATCAGTGTCCGGGAAAAGACTGAAGCTTTCTTT
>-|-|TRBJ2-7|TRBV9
CASSEGDSYEQYF
TGTGCCAGCAGCGAGGGGGACTCCTACGAGCAGTACTTC
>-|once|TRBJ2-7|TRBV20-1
CSASRTDEQYF
TGCAGTGCTAGTAGGACGGACGAGCAGTACTTC